The clone carrying this T cell receptor beta chain was seen only once. This entry comes from a study of blood T cell repertoires in COVID-19. The overall study: Samples representing acute and convalescent COVID-19 were sourced from the United States, Italy and Spain. PBMCs, B-cell-depleted T cells, or T cells were the source of the cDNA or gDNA that made up the material.

The V and J ends lost 3 bases and 4 bases respectively, with 10 bases between them. Per the germline V gene, CDR1 is MNHNS and CDR2 is SASEGT. CDR3 length: 13 residues. Study processing details: Amplified reference gene primers provided the basis for estimating nucleated cell counts. Generated by immunoSEQ multiplex PCR, the TCRdb table keeps only in-frame clones and is missing some. The DNA was the basis for D and trimming; V, J and clone size are from that table. Of tens of thousands of clones in the sample, 70% to 90% were seen once. The sequencing sample was made of peripheral blood. This clonotype was obtained from a human donor in a cohort sampled during active COVID-19. The chain joins TRBV6-1 to TRBJ2-7, with a tentative D call TRBD2 (5 bases). Written as DNA, the CDR3 is TGTGCCAGCAGTGAGAGAGGGAATTACGAGCAGTACTTC. This codes for CASSERGNYEQYF.